The rows below give T cell receptor beta chains drawn from one sample of a study of cytotoxic CD8 clonotypes in ibrutinib-treated CLL. TCRdb keeps only in-frame clones here, not all; method: immunoSEQ multiplex PCR. This table has 150,000 to 200,000 clones, approximately 90% appearing once. Sequenced here: PBMCs, sampled at disease progression, from a patient treated with ibrutinib. The receptors come from a human donor with chronic lymphocytic leukemia. Each CDR3 is given with its conserved first and last residue. The D gene is left open where the match is weak. Some rows mark clone size as missing; the rest say once, few, many or name a class of expanded clone.

TRBV14	TRBJ1-2	TRBD1	.	TGTGCCAGCAGCCGACAGGGGAACTATGGCTACACCTTC	CASSRQGNYGYTF
TRBV10-3	TRBJ2-5	TRBD2	.	TGTGCCATCAGTGGGGGACTAGACCAAGAGACCCAGTACTTC	CAISGGLDQETQYF
TRBV10-3	TRBJ2-7	TRBD1	.	TGTGCCATCAGTGATCCCCAGGGACAGCCCACGGTGGAGCAGTACTTC	CAISDPQGQPTVEQYF
TRBV6-5	TRBJ2-4	TRBD1	.	TGTGCCAGCAGTTACGGGACAGGGGTCAACATTCAGTACTTC	CASSYGTGVNIQYF
TRBV4-1	TRBJ2-2	.	.	TGCGCCAGCACCGATTTGGGGCAGGTGAACACCGGGGAGCTGTTTTTT	CASTDLGQVNTGELFF
TRBV4-3	TRBJ1-5	.	few	TGCGCCAGCAGCCATTCAGGGGGCAATCAGCCCCAGCATTTT	CASSHSGGNQPQHF
TRBV5-5	TRBJ2-7	TRBD2	.	TGTGCCAGCAGCTTGACGGGAGGGGGCGAGCAGTACTTC	CASSLTGGGEQYF
TRBV9	TRBJ1-1	TRBD1	.	TGTGCCAGCAGCGTAGCTTTTGATGTCCGGACAGGGCCCACTGAAGCTTTCTTT	CASSVAFDVRTGPTEAFF
TRBV29-1	TRBJ2-7	TRBD1	once	TGCAGCGGGGGGGACAGGGGCTACGAGCAGTACTTC	CSGGDRGYEQYF
TRBV14	TRBJ1-2	.	.	TGTGCCAGCAGCCAAGATCTTGGGATTAACTATGGCTACACCTTC	CASSQDLGINYGYTF
TRBV6-6	TRBJ1-4	.	.	TGTGCCAGCAGTTACGGGCATGCAACTAATGAAAAACTGTTTTTT	CASSYGHATNEKLFF
TRBV10-3	TRBJ1-1	TRBD1	.	TGTGCCACAGACAGGGGAGGCACGAACACTGAAGCTTTCTTT	CATDRGGTNTEAFF
TRBV10-3	TRBJ1-2	TRBD1	.	TGTGCCATCAGCGATACAGGGGAAGGGACCTTC	CAISDTGEGTF
TRBV7-9	TRBJ1-1	TRBD1	few	TGTGCCAGCAGTTGGGACAGGGGGCGAGGGTATCCTGAAGCTTTCTTT	CASSWDRGRGYPEAFF
TRBV29-1	TRBJ2-7	.	.	TGCAGCGTTGAAGTAGGGGACAACTACGAGCAGTACTTC	CSVEVGDNYEQYF
TRBV7-9	TRBJ2-1	TRBD2	.	TGTGCCAGCAGCTCCGGACTAGCCAATGAGCAGTTCTTC	CASSSGLANEQFF
TRBV4-1	TRBJ2-2	.	.	TGCGCCAGCCGGGGGTTTGAGGGGGCCGGGGAGCTGTTTTTT	CASRGFEGAGELFF
TRBV15	TRBJ2-5	.	once	TGTGCCACCAGCAGCCCAGCAGGGGTTGAGTACTTC	CATSSPAGVEYF
TRBV5-4	TRBJ2-5	.	.	TGTGCCAGCAGCTTCGGCCGCAAGCGGGAGACCCAGTACTTC	CASSFGRKRETQYF
TRBV29-1	TRBJ2-3	TRBD1	.	TGCAGCGTAGGCAGGGGGCGCGGGGATACGCAGTATTTT	CSVGRGRGDTQYF
TRBV5-1	TRBJ2-6	.	.	TGCGCCAGCAGCCCGCTCCTTGCTGGGGCCAACGTCCTGACTTTC	CASSPLLAGANVLTF
TRBV7-9	TRBJ2-1	.	.	TGTGCCAGCAACTGGCTGGGGGGAGAGGTCGGCAATGAGCAGTTCTTC	CASNWLGGEVGNEQFF
TRBV28	TRBJ1-1	TRBD1	.	TGTGCCAGCAGTTCACGGACAGGGGGGGACACTGAAGCTTTCTTT	CASSSRTGGDTEAFF
TRBV9	TRBJ1-2	.	.	TGTGCCAGCAGCGTCGGGGACCTACGCTATGGCTACACCTTC	CASSVGDLRYGYTF
TRBV4-1	TRBJ2-5	.	.	TGCGCCAGCAGCCAATTGCCCGTACCCACATCGACCCAGTACTTC	CASSQLPVPTSTQYF
TRBV29-1	TRBJ1-1	.	.	TGCAGCGTACTAACGGGTCCCCAAGGGCCGATGAACACTGAAGCTTTCTTT	CSVLTGPQGPMNTEAFF